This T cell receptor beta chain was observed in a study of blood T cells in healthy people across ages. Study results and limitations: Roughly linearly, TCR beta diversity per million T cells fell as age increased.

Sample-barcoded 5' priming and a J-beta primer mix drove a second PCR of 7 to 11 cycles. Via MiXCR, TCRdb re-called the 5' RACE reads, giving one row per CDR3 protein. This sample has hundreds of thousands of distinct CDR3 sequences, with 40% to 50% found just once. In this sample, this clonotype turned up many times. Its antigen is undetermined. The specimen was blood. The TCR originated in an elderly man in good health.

The CDR3 nucleotides read TGTGCCATCAGTGAGGACCGCCGCTCCTACAATGAGCAGTTCTTC. This gives the protein CAISEDRRSYNEQFF. The chain links TRBV10-3 to TRBJ2-1; D call uncertain. The germline V and J ends were trimmed by 2 bases and 0 bases, with 8 bases remaining between them. The CDR3 covers 15 residues. Germline CDR1 is ENHRY and CDR2 is SYGVKD.